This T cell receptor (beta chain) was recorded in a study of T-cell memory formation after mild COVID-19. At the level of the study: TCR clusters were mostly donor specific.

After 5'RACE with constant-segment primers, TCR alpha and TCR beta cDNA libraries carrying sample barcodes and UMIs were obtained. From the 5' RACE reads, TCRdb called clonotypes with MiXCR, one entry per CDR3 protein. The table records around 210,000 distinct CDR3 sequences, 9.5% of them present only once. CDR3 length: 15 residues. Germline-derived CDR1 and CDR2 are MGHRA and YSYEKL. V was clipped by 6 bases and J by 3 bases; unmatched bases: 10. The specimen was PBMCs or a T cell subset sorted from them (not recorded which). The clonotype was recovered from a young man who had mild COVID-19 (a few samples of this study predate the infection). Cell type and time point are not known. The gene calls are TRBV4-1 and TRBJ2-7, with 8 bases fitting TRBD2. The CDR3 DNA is TGCGCCAGCAGGCCCTTGGGGACTAGGAACTACGAGCAGTACTTC. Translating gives CASRPLGTRNYEQYF.